A selection of T cell receptor beta chains follows, all from one sample in a study of shared clonotypes between healthy human individuals. Generated by immunoSEQ multiplex PCR, the TCRdb table keeps only in-frame clones and is missing some. The sample carries roughly 2,300,000 clones, about nine tenths recorded once. Sequencing was done on a sample of naive CD4+ T cells from PBMCs. These receptors were collected from a young man in good health. Some clones in this sample may be carry-over from other donors' samples. The CDR3 runs from the conserved cysteine through the conserved F or W. Each record gives: CDR3 protein, CDR3 DNA, clone size, V gene, D gene, J gene. D genes are given only for firm matches. Size is stated for part of the rows, as once, few or many counts, or as a class when the clone is expanded.

CASSLRTSGRYNEQFF | TGTGCCAGCAGCTTGCGGACTAGCGGGAGATACAATGAGCAGTTCTTC | NA | TRBV7-9 | TRBD2 | TRBJ2-1
CASSFTSSGAKIDTDTQYF | TGTGCCAGCAGCTTCACCTCAAGCGGAGCGAAAATCGACACAGATACGCAGTATTTT | NA | TRBV5-8 | NA | TRBJ2-3
CASSPGPWTTEAFF | TGTGCCAGCAGCCCCGGACCTTGGACCACTGAAGCTTTCTTT | NA | TRBV14 | NA | TRBJ1-1
CAWSVDPGTQYF | TGTGCCTGGAGTGTCGACCCGGGGACCCAGTACTTC | NA | TRBV30 | NA | TRBJ2-5
CASTLPGGRDTEAFF | TGTGCCAGCACCCTGCCAGGGGGGCGGGACACTGAAGCTTTCTTT | NA | TRBV6-1 | TRBD1 | TRBJ1-1
CASSRNTFYEQYF | TGTGCCAGCAGCCGAAATACATTCTACGAGCAGTACTTC | NA | TRBV7-2 | NA | TRBJ2-7
CASSRGTTYEQYF | TGTGCCAGTAGCAGGGGAACAACCTACGAGCAGTACTTC | NA | TRBV19 | NA | TRBJ2-7
CASNEGTLSNQPQHF | TGTGCCAGTAATGAGGGGACTCTTAGCAATCAGCCCCAGCATTTT | few | TRBV19 | NA | TRBJ1-5
CASSQTVRNTIYF | TGTGCCAGCAGCCAGACGGTCCGAAACACCATATATTTT | few | TRBV5-6 | NA | TRBJ1-3
CASSQDSLKRASGSWYNEQFF | TGTGCCAGCAGCCAAGATTCATTGAAGAGGGCTAGCGGGAGCTGGTACAATGAGCAGTTCTTC | NA | TRBV4-2 | TRBD2 | TRBJ2-1
CASSLMGSYGYTF | TGCGCCAGCAGCTTAATGGGGTCCTATGGCTACACCTTC | once | TRBV5-1 | NA | TRBJ1-2
CASSEDYQPQHF | TGTGCCAGCAGCGAAGATTATCAGCCCCAGCATTTT | NA | TRBV7-2 | NA | TRBJ1-5
CASSLRQYNSPLHF | TGTGCCAGCAGCTTGCGACAGTATAATTCACCCCTCCACTTT | NA | TRBV5-4 | NA | TRBJ1-6
CAISDFADSPLHF | TGTGCCATCAGTGACTTCGCGGATTCACCCCTCCACTTT | NA | TRBV10-3 | NA | TRBJ1-6
CASSLNPGSEETQYF | TGTGCCAGCAGCTTAAATCCGGGGAGTGAAGAGACCCAGTACTTC | few | TRBV7-3 | NA | TRBJ2-5
CASNPAGGLYEQYF | TGTGCCAGTAATCCAGCGGGCGGTCTCTACGAGCAGTACTTC | NA | TRBV19 | NA | TRBJ2-7
CASSTTGEGGQETQYF | TGTGCCAGCAGTACGACAGGGGAAGGGGGCCAAGAGACCCAGTACTTC | NA | TRBV28 | TRBD1 | TRBJ2-5
CASWGTALAKNIQYF | TGTGCCAGCTGGGGGACGGCCCTAGCCAAAAACATTCAGTACTTC | NA | TRBV28 | NA | TRBJ2-4
CASSGTSYEQYF | TGTGCCAGCTCAGGGACTAGCTACGAGCAGTACTTC | NA | TRBV18 | TRBD2 | TRBJ2-7
CASSGPWGRYNEQFF | TGTGCCAGCAGTGGACCGTGGGGTCGCTACAATGAGCAGTTCTTC | NA | TRBV28 | NA | TRBJ2-1
CSVDVRQGGGYTF | TGCAGCGTTGATGTTCGCCAGGGAGGAGGCTACACCTTC | NA | TRBV29-1 | NA | TRBJ1-2
CASSLGWESYNEQFF | TGTGCCAGCTCCCTAGGGTGGGAGTCCTACAATGAGCAGTTCTTC | NA | TRBV18 | NA | TRBJ2-1
CASSRWGQGATDTQYF | TGCGCCAGCAGCCGGTGGGGACAGGGGGCCACAGATACGCAGTATTTT | NA | TRBV5-1 | TRBD1 | TRBJ2-3
CASSERGLAWTDTQYF | TGTGCCAGCAGTGAGAGGGGACTAGCGTGGACAGATACGCAGTATTTT | NA | TRBV28 | TRBD2 | TRBJ2-3